A selection of T cell receptor beta chains follows, all from one sample in a study of monozygotic twins with inflammatory bowel disease. Following a re-call of the 5' RACE reads, TCRdb has one entry per CDR3 protein and lacks DNA. Its table lists approximately 400,000 distinct CDR3 sequences. Sequenced material: blood. These receptors came from a human donor with ulcerative colitis or Crohn's disease, or a healthy co-twin of an affected twin (not recorded which). The CDR3 runs from the conserved cysteine through the conserved F or W.

>TRBJ2-1|TRBV4-3
CASSQGAEASEQFF
>TRBJ2-3|TRBV5-1
CASSRTDTQYF
>TRBJ1-1|TRBV29-1
CSAGGTPNTEAFF
>TRBJ1-1|TRBV20-1
CSAREFLNTEAFF
>TRBJ1-4|TRBV7-9
CASSLLDRGEKLFF
>TRBJ2-7|TRBV19
CASSFVVSYEQYF
>TRBJ1-1|TRBV18
CASSPGSLNTEAFF
>TRBJ1-2|TRBV25-1
CASSDPGQKANYGYTF
>TRBJ2-3|TRBV4-1
CASSHGTGGFVDTQYF
>TRBJ2-2|TRBV7-9
CASSSDRGPTGELFF
>TRBJ2-6|TRBV6-4
CASRDHYSRNSSGANVLTF
>TRBJ2-7|TRBV12-3/TRBV12-4
CASSSGSGTYEQYF
>TRBJ2-7|TRBV27
CASRTRGLPLYEQYF
>TRBJ1-1|TRBV6-1
CASSVTGAMNTEAFF
>TRBJ1-4|TRBV29-1
CSAAKATNEKLFF
>TRBJ1-6|TRBV6-5
CASRLTRGFANSPLHF
>TRBJ1-5|TRBV11-2
CASSSQSSNQPQHF
>TRBJ2-2|TRBV7-2
CASSLAPTSLSTGELFF
>TRBJ2-6|TRBV13
CASSLWQGTSGANVLTF
>TRBJ2-1|TRBV28
CASSPGTPYEQFF
>TRBJ2-1|TRBV7-3
CASSSPGSPNEQFF
>TRBJ2-7|TRBV25-1
CASSVHYTEQYF
>TRBJ1-5|TRBV27
CASRPLGENQPQHF
>TRBJ2-7|TRBV18
CASSPLGQFNEQYF
>TRBJ1-2|TRBV5-1
CASSLAMVPQGDGYTF
>TRBJ2-2|TRBV9
CASSVAPYDTGELFF
>TRBJ2-3|TRBV5-1
CASSPPSGEGDTQYF
>TRBJ2-6|TRBV6-1
CASSPSGQGNSGANVLTF
>TRBJ2-4|TRBV20-1
CSARAPLQGNIQYF
>TRBJ2-3|TRBV25-1
CASSGASGPDTQYF
>TRBJ2-1|TRBV12-3/TRBV12-4
CASSPAGPTANEQFF
>TRBJ2-1|TRBV5-1
CASSLGSLAGPYNEQFF
>TRBJ1-1|TRBV6-1
CASSEHLNTEAFF
>TRBJ2-1|TRBV7-3
CASSRFPPPSSYNEQFF
>TRBJ2-2|TRBV7-8
CASSLASGRDTGELFF
>TRBJ1-5|TRBV10-3
CAISEIASNQPQHF
>TRBJ2-2|TRBV7-9
CASLTDTNTGELFF
>TRBJ2-7|TRBV7-9
CASSLNPGESYEQYF
>TRBJ1-2|TRBV5-8
CASSSYRGDGYTF
>TRBJ1-1|TRBV12-3/TRBV12-4
CASTLRNRPTEAFF
>TRBJ2-7|TRBV28
CASSLTVEQYF
>TRBJ2-1|TRBV7-8
CASRPGGDEQFF
>TRBJ2-7|TRBV19
CASSKRRDSYEQYF
>TRBJ2-5|TRBV7-2
CASSLRGDRETQYF
>TRBJ2-1|TRBV25-1
CASTPGGKGLAGDEQFF
>TRBJ1-2|TRBV5-1
CASGRDSGGYGYTF
>TRBJ1-2|TRBV29-1
CSVESAGAGYGYTF
>TRBJ2-7|TRBV29-1
CSVRTAFEQYF
>TRBJ2-3|TRBV7-2
CASSLVRLGASTDTQYF
>TRBJ2-1|TRBV29-1
CSVEENLPQFF
>TRBJ2-1|TRBV11-3
CASSLGTGQGYGGGEQFF
>TRBJ2-7|TRBV5-1
CASSLSGKTYEQYF
>TRBJ2-1|TRBV20-1
CSASGAQSYNELFF
>TRBJ2-3|TRBV29-1
CSVYLGLAGEVDTQYF
>TRBJ2-3|TRBV7-9
CASSLYNADTQYF
>TRBJ2-3|TRBV2
CASRRLAGGTDTQYF
>TRBJ1-2|TRBV5-6
CASSEGGKGANGYTF
>TRBJ2-3|TRBV7-8
CASSLGRTITDTQYF
>TRBJ2-2|TRBV6-2/TRBV6-3
CASSRLAGDYTGELFF